Below, one T cell receptor (beta chain) is given with its context. Its specificity is not known. PCR involved 60 Vbeta and 13 Jbeta primers. Clones were sequenced by immunoSEQ multiplex PCR, and TCRdb holds only the in-frame ones, with some missing. The data hold over 60,000 clones, with roughly 70% observed a single time. Healthy bone marrow donors made up the cohort. The data originate from a study of cytomegalovirus exposure and HLA in healthy donors. Study results and limitations: Later analysis identified a missense DCLRE1C variant that was linked to TCR beta V- and J-gene trimming. Accounts indicate the classifier identified cytomegalovirus status with strong specificity and sensitivity.

Germline values: CDR1 LNHDA, CDR2 SQIVND (reference sequence). This CDR3 has 16 residues. The J segment lost 6 bases and the V segment lost 4 bases, leaving 12 bases of the junction unmatched. The receptor comes from a man between 65 and 85 years old in good health and CMV-seronegative. V usage is TRBV19 and J usage is TRBJ2-7; 10 nucleotides agree with TRBD2. Input material: PBMCs. The CDR3 sequence is CASSSLAGASGSEQYF. The CDR3 DNA follows: TGTGCCAGTAGTAGCCTAGCGGGAGCCTCCGGTTCCGAGCAGTACTTC.